A single T cell receptor beta chain is shown here with its context. Other nucleotide sequences in the sample specify the same CDR3. CD4+ cell separation produced CD45RA+ naive and CD45RA-negative memory subsets. Method: immunoSEQ multiplex PCR; TCRdb's copy keeps in-frame clones and lacks some. The sample yields roughly 1.5 million clones, approximately 98% seen once. The data derive from a study of shared clonotypes between healthy human individuals. Study context: A donor's plate count was three for CD4 naive and three for CD4 memory; CD8 naive had two and CD8 memory one.

Germline CDR1 is SGHTA and CDR2 is FQGNSA. Trimming pared 2 bases from V and 5 bases from J, leaving 6 bases between. This CDR3 is 12 amino acids long. The material sequenced was naive CD4+ T cells sorted from blood. The subset denotes: CD45RA+ positively selected. The TCR sequence derives from a man aged 25-45 years in good health. This sequence joins TRBV7-2 and TRBJ2-5; D is ambiguous. The CDR3 nucleotides are TGTGCCAGCAGCTTATACGGTGAGACCCAGTACTTC. Its protein product is CASSLYGETQYF.